Listed here are 13 T cell receptor beta chains from one sample, sequenced in a study of spatial heterogeneity in lung cancer. Time point indicated: blood at routine non-recurrence follow-up after resection. TCRdb re-derived calls from the 5' RACE reads in MiXCR, one entry per CDR3 protein. The sample lists fewer than 3,500 distinct CDR3 sequences, about 20% seen once, with around two fifths in the top ten. Sequencing used PBMCs, obtained at follow-up. Source of these receptors: a male donor with early-stage non-small cell lung cancer.

This clonotype was detected ten times or more. This chain joins TRBV7-3 and TRBJ1-1; D not resolved. Per germline, CDR1 SGHTA and CDR2 FQGTGA. CDR3 length: 15 amino acids. V was shortened by 5 bases and J by 1 base, with 14 bases between the two germline ends. CDR3 residues: CASSPSWIQNTEAFF. The CDR3 DNA sequence: TGTGCCAGCAGCCCCTCATGGATCCAGAACACTGAAGCTTTCTTT.

By sample share, this clonotype is large. The chain carries TRBV5-1 and TRBJ2-3; perhaps TRBD1 as D (5 bases). With 1 base removed from V and 2 bases from J, the gap between germline ends came to 11 bases. Per the germline V gene, CDR1 is SGHRS and CDR2 is YFSETQ. This CDR3 spans 15 amino acids. CDR3 sequence reads: CASSLWTRATDTQYF. The CDR3 nucleotides are TGCGCCAGCAGCTTGTGGACACGAGCCACAGATACGCAGTATTTT.

At least ten counts were recorded for this clonotype. V usage is TRBV24-1 and J usage is TRBJ2-2; 11 nucleotides align to TRBD1. CDR3 size: 18 residues. CDR1 is KGHDR and CDR2 is SFDVKD in the germline V gene. V was clipped by 4 bases and J by 4 bases; unmatched bases: 10. CDR3 amino acids: CATSEPTPGTGGTGELFF. CDR3 sequence (DNA): TGTGCCACCAGTGAGCCTACCCCCGGGACAGGGGGCACCGGGGAGCTGTTTTTT.

The rearrangement uses TRBV6-2 or TRBV6-3 and TRBJ1-5; D unresolved. With 6 bases removed from V and 1 base from J, the gap between germline ends came to 16 bases. From germline, CDR1 is MNHEY and CDR2 SVGEGT. This CDR3 region has 16 residues. The CDR3 region is CASSPSRAGSNQPQHF. Here the CDR3 DNA reads TGTGCCAGCAGCCCATCCCGGGCCGGGAGCAATCAGCCCCAGCATTTT.

This clonotype is termed large. This rearrangement joins TRBV7-9 to TRBJ2-1, with D maybe TRBD1 (6 bases). CDR1 and CDR2 (germline): SEHNR, FQNEAQ (reference sequence). The germline V and J ends were trimmed by 5 bases and 9 bases, with 11 bases remaining between them. This CDR3 has 12 residues. This CDR3 is CASSDTGTEQFF. CDR3 coding DNA: TGTGCCAGCAGCGACACAGGGACTGAGCAGTTCTTC.

At least ten counts were recorded for this clonotype. The rearrangement uses TRBV7-2 and TRBJ1-1, with 8 bases matching TRBD1. CDR3 length: 13 amino acids. Germline loops: CDR1 SGHTA, CDR2 FQGNSA. The V segment lost 5 bases and the J segment 11 bases; nucleotides outside the gene matches: 10. CDR3 amino acids: CASSPWTGSSAFF. The CDR3 nucleotides read TGTGCCAGCAGCCCTTGGACAGGGAGTAGTGCTTTCTTT.

This clonotype was recorded at least ten times. The gene calls are TRBV20-1 and TRBJ2-4, with 7 nucleotides matching TRBD2. The CDR3 extends over 14 amino acids. CDR1 and CDR2 from the germline V gene are DFQATT and SNEGSKA (reference sequence). V dropped 6 bases and J dropped 8; count of bases not matched to a gene: 13. The CDR3 spells CSAKAEGLRDIQYF. CDR3 nucleotides: TGCAGTGCCAAAGCAGAGGGACTAAGGGACATTCAGTACTTC.

V usage is TRBV12-3 or TRBV12-4 and J usage is TRBJ2-7, with 9 bases identical to TRBD1. The CDR3 consists of 17 residues. V lost 4 bases to trimming and J lost 3 bases; unmatched junction nucleotides: 13. CDR3 sequence (DNA): TGTGCCAGCAGTTCTTTAACAGGGGGCCAAATTGGCTACGAGCAGTACTTC. This translates into CASSSLTGGQIGYEQYF.

This clonotype has at least ten counts. The chain links TRBV5-4 to TRBJ2-3; tentatively, D is TRBD2 (6 bases). Deletions cut 0 bases from V and 2 bases from J, with 10 bases between. The CDR3 spans 15 residues. CDR1 SGHNT and CDR2 YYREEE come from the germline V gene (reference sequence). CDR3 bases: TGTGCCAGCAGCTTGGTGGGGGGTTTCACAGATACGCAGTATTTT. This translates into CASSLVGGFTDTQYF.

This clonotype has ten or more counts. The CDR3 sequence is CATSRAGGEEQYF. The CDR3 bases are TGTGCCACCAGCAGAGCTGGGGGAGAAGAGCAGTACTTC. V and J are TRBV15 and TRBJ2-7; the D gene could be TRBD1 or TRBD2 (5 bases each). This CDR3 has 13 amino acids. Germline V gene sequence: CDR1 LNHNV, CDR2 YYDKDF (reference sequence). Trimming removed 1 base at V and 7 bases at J, with 11 bases between. Combining the CDR3 with reference TRBV15 and TRBJ2-7 gives the whole variable domain DAMVIQNPRYQVTQFGKPVTLSCSQTLNHNVMYWYQQKSSQAPKLLFHYYDKDFNNEADTPDNFQSRRPNTSFCFLDIRSPGLGDTAMYLCATSRAGGEEQYFGPGTRLTVT.

This clonotype was detected only a few times. This rearrangement joins TRBV4-3 to TRBJ2-7; D is perhaps TRBD2 (6 bases). This CDR3 contains 13 residues. Germline V gene data show CDR1 as LGHNA and CDR2 as YSLEER. Trimming cost V 3 bases and J 4 bases, with 10 bases left between them. CDR3: CASSQWRDYEQYF. The CDR3 DNA reads TGCGCCAGCAGCCAGTGGAGGGATTACGAGCAGTACTTC.

CDR3 sequence: CASSTPLGLNSDQFF. As DNA, the CDR3 is TGTGCCAGCAGCACCCCTCTCGGCCTGAACTCTGACCAGTTCTTC. The chain couples TRBV7-9 to TRBJ2-1; no reliable D call. The CDR3 covers 15 residues. Between the trimmed V and J ends, which lost 5 bases and 13 bases, there was a span of 24 bases. CDR1 is SEHNR and CDR2 is FQNEAQ in the germline V gene (reference sequence). Full variable domain (remainder filled in from reference TRBV7-9 and TRBJ2-1): DTGVSQNPRHKITKRGQNVTFRCDPISEHNRLYWYRQTLGQGPEFLTYFQNEAQLEKSRLLSDRFSAERPKGSFSTLEIQRTEQGDSAMYLCASSTPLGLNSDQFFGPGTRLTVL.

This clonotype was observed at least ten times. This rearrangement joins TRBV9 to TRBJ1-4; 9 nucleotides line up with TRBD1. Germline CDR1 reads SGDLS; CDR2 reads YYNGEE. Unmatched junction bases numbered 6, after V lost 4 bases and J lost 8 bases. CDR3 size: 14 residues. Here the CDR3 DNA reads TGTGCCAGCAGCTCGGGGACAGGGTCCGAAAAACTGTTTTTT. Its protein product is CASSSGTGSEKLFF.